This TCR beta chain was retrieved from a study of tumor-infiltrating lymphocytes in primary liver carcinoma. About the study: Stage T1-T3 N0M0 tumors measured 4.2 to 10 cm at most. Study-wide results and limits: Tumor top-250-clone fractions significantly exceeded those of blood (p = 0.039).

Both RNA and DNA were isolated together from approximately 20-30 mg of bulk tissue that had not been sorted. Patients underwent surgical resection for primary liver carcinoma. Details on this clonotype: Its specificity is not known. Since the CDR3 does not end with the conserved phenylalanine or tryptophan, this likely comes from a read error.

Using a constant-region primer together with ProtoScript II reverse transcriptase, TCR beta cDNA was made from roughly 520 ng of total RNA. For TCR beta, libraries were produced by three nested multiplex PCR rounds using slightly modified ARM-PCR. One entry per CDR3 protein, called by TCRdb with MiXCR from the multiplex PCR reads. The sample shows 95,000 to 150,000 distinct CDR3 sequences, about two thirds of them seen only once. The sample was tumor-adjacent normal liver tissue. The receptor comes from a woman aged 55-70 years with primary liver carcinoma and hepatitis B virus infection.

CDR3 sequence (DNA): TGCGCCAGCAGCTTGGCGTCGACAGGCAGTGAAGCTTTCATT. It codes for CASSLASTGSEAFI. This sequence joins TRBV5-1 and TRBJ1-1; D perhaps matches TRBD1 (6 bases). Trimming pared 0 bases from V and 7 bases from J, leaving 13 bases between. CDR1 is SGHRS and CDR2 is YFSETQ in the germline V gene. The CDR3 extends over 14 amino acids.